What follows are 6 T cell receptor beta chains derived from one specimen sequenced in a study of T cell responses to AZD1222 COVID-19 vaccine. Sequencing used immunoSEQ multiplex PCR; TCRdb keeps in-frame clones, though not all of them. The table shows 85,000 to 130,000 clones, with roughly nine tenths occurring only once. The sample in question was peripheral blood, obtained on day 0 of AZD1222 vaccination. These receptors were obtained from an adult in good health.

J is TRBJ1-4 and V is TRBV5-1; 7 bases match TRBD1. Per the germline V gene, CDR1 is SGHRS and CDR2 is YFSETQ. With 4 bases clipped from V and 2 bases from J, the junction kept 5 bases outside the gene matches. The CDR3 sequence is 15 residues long. In nucleotides, the CDR3 is TGCGCCAGCAGCGACGAGGGGGCTACTAATGAAAAACTGTTTTTT. It encodes CASSDEGATNEKLFF.

This chain uses TRBV18 with TRBJ2-5; D uncertain. With 3 bases removed from V and 5 bases from J, the gap between germline ends came to 13 bases. The CDR3 has 14 residues. Per the germline V gene, CDR1 is KGHSH and CDR2 is LQKENI. The CDR3 DNA sequence: TGTGCCAGCTCACCGGTGGCATTTGTTGAGACCCAGTACTTC. Amino acids: CASSPVAFVETQYF.

J is TRBJ1-2 and V is TRBV28; D gene unclear. V lost 7 bases and J 1 base, leaving 7 bases between the germline ends. Germline V gives CDR1 MDHEN, CDR2 SYDVKM. The CDR3 loop spans 12 amino acids. CDR3 sequence reads: CASNTNNYGYTF. CDR3 DNA sequence: TGTGCCAGCAACACCAATAACTATGGCTACACCTTC.

This sequence joins TRBV5-6 and TRBJ2-5; 8 bases are shared with TRBD1. The CDR3 has 16 amino acids. Per the germline V gene, CDR1 is SGHDT and CDR2 is YYEEEE. The V gene end was trimmed by 2 bases and the J gene end by 5 bases; junction bases not matched to a gene: 11. The CDR3 bases are TGTGCCAGCAGCTTTCGATCGGCAGGGGGCACGGAGACCCAGTACTTC. Its translation is CASSFRSAGGTETQYF.

V is TRBV15 and J is TRBJ2-7; TRBD1 aligns across 8 bases. There are 16 residues in the CDR3. The V segment lost 3 bases and the J segment 1 base; nucleotides outside the gene matches: 8. CDR1 is LNHNV, CDR2 YYDKDF, per germline (reference sequence). The CDR3 nucleotides are TGTGCCACCAGCAGTACCGGGACAGGACAATCCTACGAGCAGTACTTC. Encoded protein: CATSSTGTGQSYEQYF.

The rearrangement joins TRBV7-9 to TRBJ2-1; TRBD2 matches at 8 bases. This CDR3 is 15 amino acids long. The V gene's germline CDR1 is SEHNR and CDR2 FQNEAQ (reference sequence). J gave up 2 bases and V 0 bases, and 0 bases lay outside the gene matches. The CDR3: CASSLAAGAYNEQFF. The CDR3, as DNA: TGTGCCAGCAGCTTAGCAGCGGGAGCCTACAATGAGCAGTTCTTC.